One sample yielded the 31 T cell receptor beta chains listed below, sequenced in a study of shared clonotypes between healthy human individuals. Sequencing was performed with immunoSEQ multiplex PCR; in TCRdb, only in-frame clones are kept and a portion is missing. The top ten clones hold approximately 0.36% of a sample with roughly 2,500,000 clones, 90% to 95% of them seen once. Source material: naive CD4+ T cells from PBMCs. Noted subset: CD45RA+ positively selected. The source of these receptors is a young man in good health. Some clones in this sample may be carry-over from other donors' samples.

This chain connects TRBV15 to TRBJ2-7, with TRBD2 matching over 8 bases. This CDR3 spans 16 amino acids. V shed 1 base and J 7 bases; nucleotides not matched to a gene: 12. Germline V lookup: CDR1 LNHNV, CDR2 YYDKDF (reference sequence). The CDR3, as DNA: TGTGCCACCAGCAGAGGTACGGGAGGGCCGCGAGGTGAGCAGTACTTC. Translated: CATSRGTGGPRGEQYF. The variable domain in full, with the rest retrieved from reference TRBV15 and TRBJ2-7, is DAMVIQNPRYQVTQFGKPVTLSCSQTLNHNVMYWYQQKSSQAPKLLFHYYDKDFNNEADTPDNFQSRRPNTSFCFLDIRSPGLGDTAMYLCATSRGTGGPRGEQYFGPGTRLTVT.

V gene TRBV2 combines with J gene TRBJ1-4; D is possibly TRBD1 (6 bases). Germline V CDR1 and CDR2: SNHLY, FYNNEI. The V end was cut by 6 bases, the J end by 5 bases, with 13 bases between. CDR3 size: 14 residues. The CDR3 loop reads CASRQEGGNEKLFF. CDR3 nucleotides: TGTGCCAGCAGACAGGAGGGGGGAAATGAAAAACTGTTTTTT.

This chain connects TRBV18 to TRBJ2-7; D is possibly TRBD1 (5 bases). CDR1 and CDR2 from the germline V gene are KGHSH and LQKENI. The germline V and J ends were trimmed by 3 bases and 2 bases, with 17 bases remaining between them. The CDR3 is 16 amino acids. The CDR3 region has the DNA TGTGCCAGCTCACCCCAGGGCCAGGGCGGCCCCTACGAGCAGTACTTC. It codes for CASSPQGQGGPYEQYF. The variable domain in full, with the rest retrieved from reference TRBV18 and TRBJ2-7, is NAGVMQNPRHLVRRRGQEARLRCSPMKGHSHVYWYRQLPEEGLKFMVYLQKENIIDESGMPKERFSAEFPKEGPSILRIQQVVRGDSAAYFCASSPQGQGGPYEQYFGPGTRLTVT.

The J gene is TRBJ2-3, the V gene TRBV30; 10 bases are a match to TRBD2. The CDR3 length is 17 residues. V trimming: 3 bases; J trimming: 8 bases; junction bases outside the gene matches: 17. Germline lookup yields CDR1 GTSNPN and CDR2 SVGIG (reference sequence). This chain's CDR3 is CAWRVRASGSQAGTQYF. The DNA for the CDR3 is TGTGCCTGGAGGGTTCGGGCTAGCGGGAGCCAGGCGGGTACGCAGTATTTT.

The chain employs TRBV5-1 and TRBJ1-1; D might be TRBD1 (5 bases). CDR1 SGHRS and CDR2 YFSETQ come from the germline V gene. V lost 4 bases and J 7 bases, leaving 17 bases between the germline ends. The CDR3 is made up of 14 amino acids. The CDR3 spells CASSPGTSRGEAFF. The CDR3 DNA follows: TGCGCCAGCAGCCCTGGGACTTCCAGAGGTGAAGCTTTCTTT.

The V gene is TRBV15, the J gene TRBJ2-7; 7 bases are shared with TRBD1. The V segment lost 5 bases and the J segment 2 bases; nucleotides outside the gene matches: 9. The CDR3 extends over 15 amino acids. Germline V gives CDR1 LNHNV, CDR2 YYDKDF (reference sequence). CDR3 in DNA: TGTGCCACCAGCCCACAGAGGGGGCTGGCCTACGAGCAGTACTTC. This encodes CATSPQRGLAYEQYF.

This chain uses TRBV27 with TRBJ2-7, with D possibly matching TRBD2 (5 bases). The CDR3 has 16 amino acids. With 0 bases removed from V and 2 bases from J, the gap between germline ends came to 14 bases. Germline lookup yields CDR1 MNHEY and CDR2 SMNVEV (reference sequence). The CDR3 loop is CASSLSISGFAYEQYF. The CDR3 coding sequence is TGTGCCAGCAGTTTATCGATTTCGGGATTCGCCTACGAGCAGTACTTC.

As concerns this clone: This specimen includes other DNA sequences encoding the same CDR3. This chain joins TRBV18 and TRBJ1-1, with 7 bases that match TRBD1. Germline loops: CDR1 KGHSH, CDR2 LQKENI. The CDR3 runs 15 residues. Trimming at V came to 6 bases and at J to 0 bases, leaving 7 bases not matched to a gene. CDR3 in amino acids: CASSPETGMNTEAFF. Here the CDR3 DNA reads TGTGCCAGCTCCCCAGAGACAGGGATGAACACTGAAGCTTTCTTT.

The gene calls are TRBV30 and TRBJ2-1; 9 bases line up with TRBD2. Trimming at V came to 3 bases and at J to 3 bases, leaving 9 bases not matched to a gene. The CDR3 covers 16 residues. CDR1 is GTSNPN, CDR2 SVGIG, per germline (reference sequence). The CDR3: CAWSPTGTSSYNEQFF. In nucleotides, the CDR3 is TGTGCCTGGAGCCCCACGGGGACTAGCAGCTACAATGAGCAGTTCTTC.

This clone occurred a few times. This chain connects TRBV10-3 to TRBJ1-1, with D unclear. V was pared by 3 bases and J by 6 bases, with 14 bases between. Germline V gene lookup returns CDR1 ENHRY and CDR2 SYGVKD. This CDR3 has 14 residues. DNA for the CDR3: TGTGCCATCAGTGACTTGGGGAGGTTCGCTGAAGCTTTCTTT. Translated, it gives CAISDLGRFAEAFF.

The chain employs TRBV4-1 and TRBJ2-7; maybe TRBD1 (6 bases). This CDR3 has 15 amino acids. Germline V lookup: CDR1 MGHRA, CDR2 YSYEKL. Trimming took 3 bases from V and 6 from J, leaving 18 bases between them. The chain's CDR3 is CASSQMGANSGEQYF. The CDR3 region has the DNA TGCGCCAGCAGCCAGATGGGGGCCAATTCAGGCGAGCAGTACTTC.

The chain combines TRBV28 with TRBJ2-5, with TRBD2 as a possible D gene (5 bases). Per germline, CDR1 MDHEN and CDR2 SYDVKM. Trimming cost V 3 bases and J 1 base, with 15 bases left between them. The CDR3 runs to 16 residues. CDR3 in amino acids: CASSFPAGGSQETQYF. The CDR3 DNA is TGTGCCAGCAGTTTTCCCGCAGGAGGCAGCCAAGAGACCCAGTACTTC.

This chain connects TRBV27 to TRBJ2-3; D is unresolved. The V end lost 6 bases, the J end lost 0 bases, and 4 bases lay between the germline ends. The CDR3 is made up of 12 amino acids. Germline CDR1 and CDR2: MNHEY and SMNVEV (reference sequence). This CDR3 reads CASSASTDTQYF. Written as DNA, the CDR3 is TGTGCCAGCAGCGCTAGCACAGATACGCAGTATTTT.

V usage is TRBV6-1 and J usage is TRBJ2-5; 7 nucleotides line up with TRBD2. With 1 base clipped from V and 5 bases from J, the junction kept 10 bases outside the gene matches. CDR1 is MNHNS, CDR2 SASEGT, per germline. CDR3 length: 16 amino acids. DNA for the CDR3: TGTGCCAGCAGTGAAGGGATCGGGAGGTTTTGGGAGACCCAGTACTTC. It specifies CASSEGIGRFWETQYF.

The CDR3 here is CASAPEQYF. The CDR3 DNA sequence: TGTGCCAGCGCTCCCGAGCAGTACTTC. This chain joins TRBV2 and TRBJ2-7; no reliable D call. The CDR3 covers 9 residues. Germline V gives CDR1 SNHLY, CDR2 FYNNEI. V was trimmed by 8 bases and J by 6 bases, leaving 5 bases between them.

V usage is TRBV19 and J usage is TRBJ1-4; 9 nucleotides line up with TRBD1. The CDR3 contains 14 residues. Germline V gene sequence: CDR1 LNHDA, CDR2 SQIVND (reference sequence). V shed 9 bases, J shed 8 bases, and the junction held 10 bases outside the gene matches. Here the CDR3 reads CARDRDRVIEKLFF. The DNA of the CDR3 is TGTGCCAGAGACCGGGACAGGGTTATCGAAAAACTGTTTTTT.

In the case of this clone: At the DNA level, this CDR3 is encoded by other sequences in the same sample as well. The chain combines TRBV7-9 with TRBJ1-1; TRBD1 agrees at 8 bases. CDR1 SEHNR and CDR2 FQNEAQ come from the germline V gene (reference sequence). V trimming: 4 bases; J trimming: 2 bases; junction bases outside the gene matches: 6. The CDR3 length is 15 residues. CDR3 nucleotides: TGTGCCAGCAGCTCCGGAACAGGGGGTAACACTGAAGCTTTCTTT. It codes for CASSSGTGGNTEAFF.

The gene calls are TRBV4-1 and TRBJ2-2; possible D gene TRBD2, 5 bases. Germline V CDR1 and CDR2: MGHRA, YSYEKL. This CDR3 spans 16 amino acids. V dropped 1 base and J dropped 1 base, with 10 bases sitting between them. The CDR3 sequence is CASSQVTRVNTGELFF. CDR3 bases: TGCGCCAGCAGCCAAGTCACTAGGGTGAACACCGGGGAGCTGTTTTTT.

The chain recombines TRBV4-1 with TRBJ2-1; D is perhaps TRBD2 (6 bases). This CDR3 comprises 15 residues. Germline loops: CDR1 MGHRA, CDR2 YSYEKL. Trimming removed 4 bases at V and 2 bases at J, with 12 bases between. CDR3 nucleotide sequence: TGCGCCAGCAGCCGTATACTAGCCCCCTACAATGAGCAGTTCTTC. Translated: CASSRILAPYNEQFF.

The chain employs TRBV7-8 and TRBJ2-3; 9 positions match TRBD2. The germline CDR1 and CDR2 sequences are SGHVS and FQNEAQ. The CDR3 covers 16 residues. The ends lost 1 base at V and 2 bases at J; junction bases unmatched: 4. The CDR3 reads CASSLDRLAVTDTQYF. The DNA for the CDR3 is TGTGCCAGCAGCTTAGATCGACTAGCGGTCACAGATACGCAGTATTTT.

This chain links TRBV28 with TRBJ1-2; D gene ambiguous. The CDR3 totals 15 residues. With 5 bases removed from V and 2 bases from J, the gap between germline ends came to 15 bases. The germline gives CDR1 MDHEN, CDR2 SYDVKM. The CDR3 region has the DNA TGTGCCAGCAGTCCCCCCATTGGTTTGAACTATGGCTACACCTTC. Translation gives CASSPPIGLNYGYTF.

The chain carries TRBV7-6 and TRBJ2-1; TRBD2 agrees at 13 bases. Germline-derived CDR1 and CDR2 are SGHVS and FNYEAQ. V gave up 4 bases and J gave up 15 bases; unmatched junction bases: 9. The CDR3 has 14 amino acids. The CDR3 DNA follows: TGTGCCAGCAGCTCGGAAGGGACTAGCGGGAATAGGTTCTTC. Its protein product is CASSSEGTSGNRFF.

The genes are TRBV5-1 and TRBJ1-2; TRBD1 agrees at 8 bases. From germline, CDR1 is SGHRS and CDR2 YFSETQ. The CDR3 covers 14 residues. V shed 5 bases and J 0 bases; nucleotides not matched to a gene: 3. The CDR3 protein is CASRGTGPNYGYTF. CDR3 sequence (DNA): TGCGCCAGCAGAGGGACAGGCCCTAACTATGGCTACACCTTC.

In regard to this clone: Other nucleotide sequences in the sample specify the same CDR3. This chain links TRBV5-4 with TRBJ1-2, with D perhaps matching TRBD1 (5 bases). This CDR3 is 13 amino acids long. Germline CDR1 and CDR2: SGHNT and YYREEE (reference sequence). Trimming took off 0 bases at V and 2 bases at J, with 5 bases between the two ends. CDR3 protein: CASSLDRNYGYTF. As DNA, the CDR3 is TGTGCCAGCAGCTTGGACAGGAACTATGGCTACACCTTC.

J is TRBJ2-5 and V is TRBV27, with D unclear. V was pared by 4 bases and J by 1 base, with 13 bases between. The length of the CDR3 is 15 residues. The germline V gene encodes CDR1 MNHEY and CDR2 SMNVEV (reference sequence). CDR3 coding DNA: TGTGCCAGCAGTTCCGCCGTTTCCAGCCAAGAGACCCAGTACTTC. Translated, it gives CASSSAVSSQETQYF.

This chain links TRBV28 with TRBJ2-7; tentatively, D is TRBD2 (6 bases). Germline V gives CDR1 MDHEN, CDR2 SYDVKM. The ends were cut back, 5 bases at V and 4 bases at J, with 18 bases in the middle. The CDR3 length is 15 residues. The CDR3 DNA is TGTGCCAGCAGTCGTACTTCACCGGGGAGGTACGAGCAGTACTTC. Protein sequence: CASSRTSPGRYEQYF.

The V and J genes are TRBV14 and TRBJ2-2; D uncertain. CDR3 size: 17 residues. Trimming shortened V by 0 bases and J by 4 bases, and 15 bases separated the two germline ends. CDR1 is SGHDN, CDR2 FVKESK, per germline. The DNA for the CDR3 is TGTGCCAGCAGCCAAGATCGGATAGCCTCCCTCACCGGGGAGCTGTTTTTT. As protein: CASSQDRIASLTGELFF.

A remark on this clone: The sample holds other DNA sequences that translate to the same CDR3. V gene TRBV18 combines with J gene TRBJ2-7; the D call may be TRBD1 or TRBD2 (5 bases each). This CDR3 contains 14 residues. The V and J ends lost 4 bases and 0 bases respectively, with 10 bases between them. The germline gives CDR1 KGHSH, CDR2 LQKENI. For the CDR3, the DNA is TGTGCCAGCTCACAGGCAGGGAGCTCCTACGAGCAGTACTTC. This translates into CASSQAGSSYEQYF.

The chain is built from TRBV5-4 and TRBJ2-2, with TRBD2 matching 11 bases. With 5 bases clipped from V and 5 bases from J, the junction kept 5 bases outside the gene matches. The germline CDR1 and CDR2 sequences are SGHNT and YYREEE (reference sequence). This CDR3 region has 15 residues. For the CDR3, the DNA is TGTGCCAGCAGGACGACTAGCGGGATTACCGGGGAGCTGTTTTTT. The encoded protein is CASRTTSGITGELFF.

The genes are TRBV19 and TRBJ1-1, with D possibly TRBD1 on 6 matching bases. The CDR3 has 15 residues. The V and J ends lost 4 bases and 0 bases respectively, with 12 bases between them. Germline CDR1 LNHDA, CDR2 SQIVND (reference sequence). The DNA of the CDR3 is TGTGCCAGTAGTAAGACAGGCCTTATGAACACTGAAGCTTTCTTT. Amino acid sequence: CASSKTGLMNTEAFF. The full variable domain, completed using reference TRBV19 and TRBJ1-1, is DGGITQSPKYLFRKEGQNVTLSCEQNLNHDAMYWYRQDPGQGLRLIYYSQIVNDFQKGDIAEGYSVSREKKESFPLTVTSAQKNPTAFYLCASSKTGLMNTEAFFGQGTRLTVV.

V gene TRBV28 combines with J gene TRBJ1-2; TRBD1 is a possible D gene (6 bases). Per the germline V gene, CDR1 is MDHEN and CDR2 is SYDVKM. V lost 2 bases, J lost 4 bases, and 11 bases lay in between. This CDR3 comprises 14 residues. This CDR3 reads CASSLREGGYGYTF. The DNA of the CDR3 is TGTGCCAGCAGTTTACGTGAAGGGGGCTATGGCTACACCTTC.